The clone carrying this TCR beta chain was found a few times. The antigen remains undetermined. TCRdb reprocessed the 5' RACE reads via MiXCR and lists one record per CDR3 protein. Of some 700,000 distinct CDR3 sequences listed, roughly 19% were seen once; the top ten hold over 15%. These data originate in a study of CD8 T cells in ankylosing spondylitis. Study-level findings and limits: A motif in TCR beta, a set of 8 or 9 highly homologous variants, appeared characteristic of ankylosing spondylitis blood. A subset of motif variants has previously been described in the synovial fluid and blood of reactive arthritis.

The TCR originated in a male donor with ankylosing spondylitis. The sample comprised blood, either unsorted or a sorted T cell fraction (not recorded which).

CDR3 bases: TGTGCCAGCAGTTTATCGTCGGCGGGACGGGCTAATTCACCCCTCCACTTT. It is translated as CASSLSSAGRANSPLHF. V is TRBV28 and J is TRBJ1-6, with D maybe TRBD1 (5 bases). Germline CDR1 and CDR2: MDHEN and SYDVKM. Trimming cost V 1 base and J 6 bases, with 16 bases left between them. There are 17 residues in the CDR3.